These T cell receptor beta chains were read from a single sample in a study of blood T cell repertoires in COVID-19. Method: immunoSEQ multiplex PCR; TCRdb's copy keeps in-frame clones and lacks some. The table records around 80,000 clones, around 90% of them present only once. The sample was peripheral blood. These receptors all come from a woman aged 80 or over with acute or convalescent COVID-19. Both conserved end residues are part of each CDR3. The D gene is left open where the match is weak. The size entry is marked missing in some rows and otherwise reads once, few, many or a size class.

D: TRBD2
V: TRBV19
size: NA
J: TRBJ2-3
CDR3: CASSITSGKSTDTQYF
DNA: TGTGCCAGTAGTATAACTAGCGGGAAATCCACAGATACGCAGTATTTT

D: NA
V: TRBV5-1
size: few
J: TRBJ2-1
CDR3: CASSLTGETNEQFF
DNA: TGCGCCAGCAGCTTAACGGGGGAAACCAATGAGCAGTTCTTC

D: NA
V: TRBV6-5
size: NA
J: TRBJ1-2
CDR3: CASRSTGYYGYTF
DNA: TGTGCCAGCAGAAGCACAGGGTACTATGGCTACACCTTC

D: NA
V: TRBV7-3
size: NA
J: TRBJ1-1
CDR3: CASSPTTGGSTEAFF
DNA: TGTGCCAGCAGCCCCACCACCGGAGGGAGCACTGAAGCTTTCTTT

D: NA
V: TRBV24-1
size: NA
J: TRBJ2-1
CDR3: CATSDSRVSNEQFF
DNA: TGTGCCACCAGTGATTCCAGGGTTAGCAATGAGCAGTTCTTC

D: TRBD1
V: TRBV2
size: NA
J: TRBJ2-3
CDR3: CASSEGAGGIDTQYF
DNA: TGTGCCAGCAGTGAAGGGGCAGGGGGAATAGATACGCAGTATTTT

D: TRBD1
V: TRBV29-1
size: NA
J: TRBJ1-2
CDR3: CSVGPTTGGEGYTF
DNA: TGCAGCGTTGGTCCGACGACAGGGGGCGAGGGCTACACCTTC

D: TRBD2
V: TRBV6-5
size: few
J: TRBJ2-7
CDR3: CASSYSWSGGSYEQYF
DNA: TGTGCCAGCAGTTACTCGTGGTCGGGAGGAAGCTACGAGCAGTACTTC

D: NA
V: TRBV29-1
size: once
J: TRBJ2-7
CDR3: CSVFLRTAYEQYF
DNA: TGCAGCGTTTTTTTGAGGACAGCCTACGAGCAGTACTTC

D: TRBD1
V: TRBV7-2
size: NA
J: TRBJ1-2
CDR3: CASSTNRGQGSGYTF
DNA: TGTGCCAGCAGCACAAACAGGGGGCAAGGAAGTGGCTACACCTTC

D: TRBD1
V: TRBV3-1/TRBV3-2
size: NA
J: TRBJ2-2
CDR3: CASRYRGNTGELFF
DNA: TGTGCCAGCAGGTACAGGGGGAACACCGGGGAGCTGTTTTTT

D: TRBD1
V: TRBV27
size: NA
J: TRBJ2-7
CDR3: CASSPDFRTGHTYEQYF
DNA: TGTGCCAGCAGTCCCGATTTCCGGACAGGGCATACCTACGAGCAGTACTTC

D: NA
V: TRBV5-1
size: NA
J: TRBJ2-3
CDR3: CASSTGPQAHTDTQYF
DNA: TGCGCCAGCAGCACTGGCCCTCAGGCTCACACAGATACGCAGTATTTT

D: NA
V: TRBV5-1
size: NA
J: TRBJ2-5
CDR3: CASSLQGMRETQYF
DNA: TGCGCCAGCAGCCTTCAGGGGATGAGAGAGACCCAGTACTTC

D: NA
V: TRBV6-5
size: NA
J: TRBJ2-7
CDR3: CASSYSGRSSYEQYF
DNA: TGTGCCAGCAGTTACTCTGGAAGGAGCTCCTACGAGCAGTACTTC

D: TRBD1
V: TRBV11-2
size: NA
J: TRBJ2-6
CDR3: CASSPDRVLSGANVLTF
DNA: TGTGCCAGCAGCCCCGACAGGGTCTTATCTGGGGCCAACGTCCTGACTTTC

D: NA
V: TRBV7-2
size: once
J: TRBJ2-1
CDR3: CASSFSYNEQFF
DNA: TGTGCCAGCAGCTTCAGCTACAATGAGCAGTTCTTC

D: TRBD2
V: TRBV3-1/TRBV3-2
size: NA
J: TRBJ2-2
CDR3: CASSRILAGANTGELFF
DNA: TGTGCCAGCAGCCGGATCTTAGCGGGGGCCAACACCGGGGAGCTGTTTTTT

D: NA
V: TRBV12-3/TRBV12-4
size: NA
J: TRBJ1-5
CDR3: CASSLLRGKAQHF
DNA: TGTGCCAGCAGTTTGTTAAGGGGAAAGGCCCAGCATTTT

D: TRBD1
V: TRBV6-1
size: NA
J: TRBJ1-2
CDR3: CASSEMGQGAFNYGYTF
DNA: TGTGCCAGCAGTGAAATGGGACAGGGGGCGTTTAACTATGGCTACACCTTC

D: NA
V: TRBV18
size: NA
J: TRBJ1-1
CDR3: CASSPPGGRGPEAFF
DNA: TGTGCCAGCTCACCACCGGGAGGGCGGGGACCTGAAGCTTTCTTT

D: NA
V: TRBV5-1
size: once
J: TRBJ1-4
CDR3: CASSVGGPNEKLFF
DNA: TGCGCCAGCAGTGTAGGGGGTCCTAATGAAAAACTGTTTTTT

D: TRBD1
V: TRBV9
size: NA
J: TRBJ2-1
CDR3: CASSVGRGSYNEQFF
DNA: TGTGCCAGCAGCGTAGGCAGGGGGTCCTACAATGAGCAGTTCTTC

D: TRBD1
V: TRBV2
size: NA
J: TRBJ1-3
CDR3: CASSGDSGNTIYF
DNA: TGTGCCAGCAGTGGGGACAGTGGAAACACCATATATTTT

D: NA
V: TRBV19
size: NA
J: TRBJ2-7
CDR3: CASSFESSYEQYF
DNA: TGTGCCAGTAGTTTTGAGAGCTCCTACGAGCAGTACTTC

D: NA
V: TRBV5-1
size: NA
J: TRBJ2-5
CDR3: CASSAGVRSYQETQYF
DNA: TGCGCCAGCAGCGCTGGAGTCAGAAGTTACCAAGAGACCCAGTACTTC

D: TRBD2
V: TRBV18
size: once
J: TRBJ2-7
CDR3: CASSPPGLGFSYEQYF
DNA: TGTGCCAGCTCACCCCCGGGACTAGGTTTCTCCTACGAGCAGTACTTC

D: TRBD1
V: TRBV2
size: NA
J: TRBJ1-6
CDR3: CATQGDRGNSPLHF
DNA: TGTGCCACCCAGGGGGACAGGGGCAATTCACCCCTCCACTTT

D: TRBD2
V: TRBV7-2
size: NA
J: TRBJ2-1
CDR3: CASSRGTSGGSEQFF
DNA: TGTGCCAGCAGCCGTGGGACTAGCGGGGGGAGTGAGCAGTTCTTC

D: TRBD2
V: TRBV5-1
size: NA
J: TRBJ2-7
CDR3: CASSFAAGASYEQYF
DNA: TGCGCCAGCAGCTTCGCTGCGGGAGCGTCTTACGAGCAGTACTTC

D: TRBD1
V: TRBV7-2
size: NA
J: TRBJ1-3
CDR3: CASSFGTGGSSGNTIYF
DNA: TGTGCCAGCAGCTTCGGGACAGGGGGGTCCTCTGGAAACACCATATATTTT

D: TRBD2
V: TRBV3-1/TRBV3-2
size: NA
J: TRBJ2-6
CDR3: CASSQGGGSGANVLTF
DNA: TGTGCCAGCAGCCAGGGGGGGGGCTCTGGGGCCAACGTCCTGACTTTC

D: TRBD1
V: TRBV28
size: NA
J: TRBJ1-2
CDR3: CASSYSPTGYRVYGYTF
DNA: TGTGCCAGCAGTTACTCCCCGACAGGGTATAGGGTCTATGGCTACACCTTC

D: TRBD1
V: TRBV5-1
size: NA
J: TRBJ2-5
CDR3: CASSFRQGQETQYF
DNA: TGCGCCAGCAGCTTCCGACAGGGACAAGAGACCCAGTACTTC

D: TRBD1
V: TRBV19
size: NA
J: TRBJ2-2
CDR3: CASSIRRGLSNTGELFF
DNA: TGTGCCAGTAGTATCCGCAGGGGGCTCTCTAACACCGGGGAGCTGTTTTTT

D: TRBD2
V: TRBV3-1/TRBV3-2
size: NA
J: TRBJ2-5
CDR3: CASSHRGLAGVAQYF
DNA: TGTGCCAGCAGCCACAGGGGACTAGCGGGGGTGGCCCAGTACTTC

D: NA
V: TRBV20-1
size: NA
J: TRBJ2-5
CDR3: CSASWGPGETQYF
DNA: TGCAGTGCTAGTTGGGGGCCGGGGGAGACCCAGTACTTC